The following is a T cell receptor beta chain sequence with its context. Noted treatment: 15 to 20 received Ad26.COV2.S at low or high dose, single or two shots; 5 received placebo; per-sample allocation not given. Following the first vaccine or placebo injection, samples were taken on day 63. Germline V gene data show CDR1 as KGHDR and CDR2 as SFDVKD. The CDR3 has 11 amino acids. Trimming took 5 bases from V and 5 from J, leaving 4 bases between them. The data derive from a study of Ad26.COV2.S vaccination and SARS-CoV-2 variants. TCRdb keeps only in-frame clones here, not all; method: immunoSEQ multiplex PCR. The profile shows under 600,000 clones, 89% of them singletons.

This TCR was recovered from a person aged 18 to 59 who received the Ad26.COV2.S COVID-19 vaccine or a placebo. Sequences were derived from peripheral blood, sampled in a trial of Ad26.COV2.S vaccine versus placebo. The gene calls are TRBV24-1 and TRBJ2-3, with no clear D. CDR3 DNA sequence: TGTGCCACCAGTGGTGGAGATACGCAGTATTTT. It specifies CATSGGDTQYF.